This T cell receptor beta chain was obtained from a study of PD-L1 blockade in urothelial cancer (dated by TCRdb to about 2017). Looking at the study overall: All patients started therapy around 2014 and received atezolizumab 1,200 mg intravenously every 3 weeks. About 90% of the roughly 30 patients were males with bladder-origin urothelial cancer, and about 60% of the roughly 30 reported a prior smoking history. Around 30 patients had pretreatment blood TCR-seq, about 25 had at least one posttreatment blood collection, and about 25 had tumor TCR-seq. The study, an exploratory multi-omic analysis, examined somatic, immune and clinical correlates of response to PD-L1 blockade with atezolizumab in urothelial cancer. Blood samples were analyzed at 3 weeks after treatment start (second dose) and at 6 weeks after treatment start. Eight to ten patients achieved durable clinical benefit and some 21 did not. An ECOG performance status of 0 or 1 was recorded for the patients, and 0 to 3 prior chemotherapy regimens had been received by the patients. Whole exome sequencing and RNA sequencing of pretreatment tumors were performed alongside TCR sequencing in the same patients. Pretreatment tumor samples, along with matched peripheral blood collected serially before and after atezolizumab treatment, underwent TCR sequencing. A median of about 140,000 T cells and 80,000 or so unique TCRs was obtained from blood samples, and a median clonality of approximately 0.08 was observed. Progression-free survival longer than 6 months counted as durable clinical benefit, and TCR features were additionally tested against both progression-free and overall survival.

A cohort of 25 to 30 patients with locally advanced or metastatic urothelial carcinoma, treated at Memorial Sloan Kettering on a trial protocol, was included. Peripheral blood mononuclear cells were collected pretreatment and during treatment, at between 1 and 8 total time points per patient. The Qiagen DNeasy Blood extraction kit was used to purify genomic DNA from total PBMCs and from tumor samples. Collected pretreatment and during treatment, PBMCs were isolated and stored as previously described. The germline V gene gives CDR1 as ENHRY and CDR2 as SYGVKD. V is reduced by 6 bases and J by 0 bases, leaving a spacing of 14 bases between them. The CDR3, cysteine through phenylalanine, is 15 amino acids long. The entry retains the CDR3 DNA only, 45 bases that are in frame from base 1. With respect to this clone: Which antigen it targets is not known. No clone much larger than this one lies a single base away; base qualities are absent.

Synthetic TCR analog templates were spiked into each PCR so that absolute template abundance could be estimated from read counts. Using the immunoSEQ assay, TCRbeta CDR3 regions were amplified from genomic DNA with bias-controlled V and J gene primers. Sequencing of rearranged TCRbeta segments was done at approximately 20X coverage. The original pipeline was this. Clustering was used to correct sequencing errors, and CDR3s were annotated against IMGT to assign V, D and J genes. Out-of-frame and stop-codon sequences were excluded, and only productive TCRbeta rearrangements were used in downstream analyses. Clonality was computed as one minus Shannon entropy normalized by the log of the number of unique productive sequences. Fisher's exact test with Benjamini-Hochberg correction, at a threshold of adjusted p below 0.01, was used to find clones that differed between time points or between blood and tumor. As stored in TCRdb, this immuneACCESS dataset retains in-frame rearrangements with V and J assigned. A fraction of the clones does not appear; measured against another copy, unresolved V genes explain less than half of the discrepancy, and the remainder lacks a known reason. V and J calls and clone size follow that table, whereas D and trimming were derived from the DNA. For this sample the table gives fewer than 50,000 clones, of which around 90% were detected only once. Approximately 7.7% of the sample rests with the top ten.

Paper-wide results and their limitations: A pretreatment peripheral blood TCR clonality below the median was linked to improved progression-free and overall survival. At 3 weeks after the start of treatment, tumor-associated TCR clones in peripheral blood had expanded more in patients with durable benefit (n of about 20, p = 0.022). Because the sample size was small (n of about 30) and many exploratory analyses were performed, the results are intended to be hypothesis-generating.

The rearranged segments are TRBV10-3 and TRBJ1-1; no D gene is confidently identified. The specimen comprised PBMCs, sampled around atezolizumab (anti-PD-L1) treatment. The TCR was taken from a man in his fifties or sixties with urothelial cancer. The bases read TGTGCCATCAGAGCCCGGGATTCTATGAACACTGAAGCTTTCTTT. This yields the protein CAIRARDSMNTEAFF.